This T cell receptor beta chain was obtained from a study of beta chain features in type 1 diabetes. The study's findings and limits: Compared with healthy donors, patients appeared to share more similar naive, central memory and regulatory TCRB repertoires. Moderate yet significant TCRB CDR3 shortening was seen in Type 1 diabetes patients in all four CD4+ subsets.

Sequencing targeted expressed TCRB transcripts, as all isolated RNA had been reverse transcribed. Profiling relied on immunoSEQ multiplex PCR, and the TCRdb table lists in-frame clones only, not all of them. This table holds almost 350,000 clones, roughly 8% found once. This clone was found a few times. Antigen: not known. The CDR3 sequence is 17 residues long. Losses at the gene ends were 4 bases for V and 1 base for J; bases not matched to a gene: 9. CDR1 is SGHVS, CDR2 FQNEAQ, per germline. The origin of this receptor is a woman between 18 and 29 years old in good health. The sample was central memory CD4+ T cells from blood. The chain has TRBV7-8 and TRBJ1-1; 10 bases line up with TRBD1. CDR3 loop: CASSSFGGQGPNTEAFF. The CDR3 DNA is TGTGCCAGCAGCTCCTTTGGGGGACAGGGGCCGAACACTGAAGCTTTCTTT. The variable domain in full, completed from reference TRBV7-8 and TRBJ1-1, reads GAGVSQSPRYKVAKRGQDVALRCDPISGHVSLFWYQQALGQGPEFLTYFQNEAQLDKSGLPSDRFFAERPEGSVSTLKIQRTQQEDSAVYLCASSSFGGQGPNTEAFFGQGTRLTVV.